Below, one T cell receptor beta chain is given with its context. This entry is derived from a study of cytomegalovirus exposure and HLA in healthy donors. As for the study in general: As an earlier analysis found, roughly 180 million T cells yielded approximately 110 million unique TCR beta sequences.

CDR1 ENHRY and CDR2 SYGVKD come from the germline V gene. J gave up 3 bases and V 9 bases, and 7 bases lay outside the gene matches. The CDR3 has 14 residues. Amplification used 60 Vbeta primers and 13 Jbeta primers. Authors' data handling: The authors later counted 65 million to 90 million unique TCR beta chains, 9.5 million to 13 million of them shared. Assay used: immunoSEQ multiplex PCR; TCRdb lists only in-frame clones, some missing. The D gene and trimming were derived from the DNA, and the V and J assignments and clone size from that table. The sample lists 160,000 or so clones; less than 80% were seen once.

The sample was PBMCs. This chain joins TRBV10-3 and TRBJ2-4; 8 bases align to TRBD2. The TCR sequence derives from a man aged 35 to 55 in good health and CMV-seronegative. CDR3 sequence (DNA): TGTGCCATTGGGGACGGGACTAGCAAAAACATTCAGTACTTC. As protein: CAIGDGTSKNIQYF.